This T cell receptor (beta chain) was sequenced during a study of radiation and T cells in renal cell carcinoma. Study results and limitations: In blood, top tumor clones expanded by 2 weeks, shrinking by 4.

In the case of this clone: As yet, its antigen is unknown.

Indicated time point: blood 4 weeks post-SBRT, at nephrectomy. As for treatment: 15 Gy SBRT to primary tumor, nephrectomy 4 weeks later. Clear cell pathology was present in this patient's renal cell carcinoma. Only in-frame clones appear in the TCRdb table, and some are missing; sequencing was by immunoSEQ multiplex PCR. Found here are around 170,000 clones, 88% of them singletons; the top ten hold about 10%. The TCR comes from a woman in her 50s with renal cell carcinoma. Specimen: blood, collected from a patient whose treatment included radiotherapy and nephrectomy.

This CDR3 is CASGQGGGQETQYF. In DNA form, the CDR3 reads TGTGCCAGCGGCCAGGGGGGCGGTCAAGAGACCCAGTACTTC. The chain has TRBV2 and TRBJ2-5, with D possibly being TRBD1 (7 bases). Germline-derived CDR1 and CDR2 are SNHLY and FYNNEI. The CDR3 length is 14 residues. Trimming pared 8 bases from V and 2 bases from J, leaving 15 bases between. The full variable domain, in which reference TRBV2 and TRBJ2-5 provide the parts outside the CDR3, is EPEVTQTPSHQVTQMGQEVILRCVPISNHLYFYWYRQILGQKVEFLVSFYNNEISEKSEIFDDQFSVERPDGSNFTLKIRSTKLEDSAMYFCASGQGGGQETQYFGPGTRLLVL.